The clone carrying this T cell receptor (beta chain) was counted a single time. The antigen remains unidentified. This record comes from a study of cytomegalovirus exposure and HLA in healthy donors. Whole-study findings and limits: In a later analysis, CMV-associated beta chains were mostly HLA-associated, it appeared.

The V gene's germline CDR1 is SGDLS and CDR2 YYNGEE. The CDR3 consists of 12 residues. The germline V and J ends were trimmed by 4 bases and 3 bases, with 6 bases remaining between them. The PCR used 60 Vbeta and 13 Jbeta primers. Using immunoSEQ multiplex PCR, the repertoire was profiled, and TCRdb retains in-frame clones only, with some absent. The sample consists of approximately 97,000 clones, approximately 81% of them appearing once. The origin of this receptor is a woman aged 70-85 years in good health and CMV-seropositive. V is TRBV9 and J is TRBJ2-3; no clear D gene. The sample comprised PBMCs. For the CDR3, the DNA is TGTGCCAGCAGCCCGTCTACAGATACGCAGTATTTT. Protein product: CASSPSTDTQYF.